The next 28 T cell receptor beta chains were all read from a single sample in a study of CD8 T cells in Susac syndrome. An input of roughly 0.45 to 1 ug of RNA was subjected to reverse transcription using random hexamers. TCRdb re-called the immunoSEQ multiplex PCR reads through MiXCR, storing one row per CDR3 protein. Of 70,000 to 85,000 distinct CDR3 sequences in the sample, approximately 96% were seen once. Sequenced input: CD8+ T cells from PBMCs. These TCRs come from a human donor with Susac syndrome.

This clonotype was seen a single time. V is TRBV9 and J is TRBJ1-2; D call uncertain. CDR3 length: 14 amino acids. V was trimmed by 4 bases and J by 4 bases, leaving 14 bases between them. Germline V CDR1 and CDR2: SGDLS, YYNGEE. The CDR3 nucleotides read TGTGCCAGCAGCACTCGACCGAGACTCTATGGCTACACCTTC. It specifies CASSTRPRLYGYTF. The complete variable domain, with remaining parts taken from reference TRBV9 and TRBJ1-2, reads DSGVTQTPKHLITATGQRVTLRCSPRSGDLSVYWYQQSLDQGLQFLIQYYNGEERAKGNILERFSAQQFPDLHSELNLSSLELGDSALYFCASSTRPRLYGYTFGSGTRLTVV.

This sequence joins TRBV12-3 or TRBV12-4 and TRBJ2-2, with D perhaps matching TRBD1 (6 bases). CDR3 length: 14 residues. V was pared by 6 bases and J by 7 bases, with 15 bases between. CDR3 protein: CASRADRGNGELFF. The CDR3 DNA reads as TGTGCCAGCAGGGCGGACAGAGGAAACGGGGAGCTGTTTTTT.

Only one count was recorded for this clonotype. The chain is built from TRBV6-2 or TRBV6-3 and TRBJ1-5, with D possibly being TRBD1 (5 bases). Between the trimmed V and J ends, which lost 5 bases and 5 bases, there was a span of 10 bases. Germline-derived CDR1 and CDR2 are MNHEY and SVGEGT. The CDR3 contains 13 residues. Here the CDR3 reads CASSQGIYQPQHF. The CDR3 nucleotides are TGTGCCAGCAGTCAGGGCATTTATCAGCCCCAGCATTTT.

The gene calls are TRBV9 and TRBJ2-2; D is possibly TRBD1 (5 bases). The CDR3 extends over 16 amino acids. V was pared by 0 bases and J by 5 bases, with 14 bases between. CDR1 is SGDLS and CDR2 is YYNGEE in the germline V gene. The CDR3 nucleotides read TGTGCCAGCAGCGTAGTGGGGCGAGAACGGACCGGGGAGCTGTTTTTT. Translated: CASSVVGRERTGELFF.

The V call is TRBV20-1, the J call TRBJ1-1; 10 nucleotides align to TRBD1. This CDR3 region has 13 residues. CDR1 and CDR2 (germline): DFQATT, SNEGSKA (reference sequence). V lost 6 bases, J lost 4 bases, and 5 bases stayed unmatched. CDR3 loop: CSARTGGGTEAFF. DNA for the CDR3: TGCAGTGCCAGGACAGGGGGAGGCACTGAAGCTTTCTTT.

CDR3: CASTEERVNTEAFF. Written as DNA, the CDR3 is TGTGCCAGCACCGAGGAAAGGGTGAACACTGAAGCTTTCTTT. The genes are TRBV7-2 and TRBJ1-1; D is undetermined. CDR3 length equals 14 residues. Trimming took off 7 bases at V and 0 bases at J, with 12 bases between the two ends. Germline lookup yields CDR1 SGHTA and CDR2 FQGNSA.

The gene calls are TRBV19 and TRBJ2-1; TRBD1 is a possible D gene (5 bases). Germline CDR1 reads LNHDA; CDR2 reads SQIVND (reference sequence). CDR3 size: 14 residues. V was pared by 3 bases and J by 0 bases, with 6 bases between. The CDR3 sequence is CASSMTASYNEQFF. The DNA of the CDR3 is TGTGCCAGTAGTATGACAGCCTCCTACAATGAGCAGTTCTTC.

The chain uses TRBV2 and TRBJ2-2, with no clear D. Germline CDR1 and CDR2: SNHLY and FYNNEI. Trimming took 8 bases from V and 3 from J, leaving 10 bases between them. CDR3 length: 13 residues. CDR3 residues: CASVPWDTGELFF. The CDR3 nucleotides read TGTGCCAGCGTCCCCTGGGACACCGGGGAGCTGTTTTTT.

This chain uses TRBV20-1 with TRBJ2-3, with a possible D match to TRBD2 (5 bases). CDR1 and CDR2 (germline): DFQATT, SNEGSKA (reference sequence). The CDR3 is 14 residues long. V dropped 3 bases and J dropped 2 bases, with 12 bases sitting between them. The CDR3 region has the DNA TGCAGTGCTAGTGCGGAGGCGGACACAGATACGCAGTATTTT. Protein product: CSASAEADTDTQYF.

The chain uses TRBV11-2 and TRBJ2-3; tentative D call: TRBD2 (5 bases). The germline gives CDR1 SGHAT, CDR2 FQNNGV. The CDR3 loop spans 14 amino acids. The ends were cut back, 6 bases at V and 4 bases at J, with 14 bases in the middle. DNA for the CDR3: TGTGCCAGCAGTTGGTGGGAGATCTCAGATACGCAGTATTTT. This codes for CASSWWEISDTQYF.

The chain has TRBV27 and TRBJ1-1, with 8 bases that match TRBD1. V dropped 4 bases and J dropped 4; count of bases not matched to a gene: 8. Germline CDR1 MNHEY, CDR2 SMNVEV (reference sequence). The CDR3 spans 15 residues. DNA of the CDR3: TGTGCCAGCAGTTCAGGAACAGGGGGAGGCACTGAAGCTTTCTTT. Amino acid sequence: CASSSGTGGGTEAFF.

This chain joins TRBV29-1 and TRBJ2-7; 12 nucleotides align to TRBD2. The CDR3 consists of 13 residues. The V segment lost 7 bases and the J segment 3 bases; nucleotides outside the gene matches: 4. Germline V gives CDR1 SQVTM, CDR2 ANQGSEA. For the CDR3, the DNA is TGCAGCGCGACTAGCGGGAGAAACTACGAGCAGTACTTC. Translated: CSATSGRNYEQYF.

This chain links TRBV28 with TRBJ1-1; D remains unclear. The V gene's germline CDR1 is MDHEN and CDR2 SYDVKM. The CDR3 is 14 amino acids. Trimming cost V 3 bases and J 1 base, with 9 bases left between them. CDR3 loop: CASSLGIPNTEAFF. DNA of the CDR3: TGTGCCAGCAGTTTGGGCATCCCGAACACTGAAGCTTTCTTT.

J is TRBJ2-2 and V is TRBV4-2, with 8 bases lining up with TRBD1. The germline V gene encodes CDR1 LGHNA and CDR2 YNFKEQ. The CDR3 contains 16 residues. Unmatched junction bases numbered 11, after V lost 0 bases and J lost 11 bases. The CDR3: CASSQDFETGVRELFF. CDR3 DNA: TGTGCCAGCAGCCAAGATTTCGAGACAGGGGTACGAGAGCTGTTTTTT.

This chain joins TRBV28 and TRBJ1-2; D not resolved. With 2 bases removed from V and 6 bases from J, the gap between germline ends came to 16 bases. The CDR3 spans 15 residues. Germline V gene sequence: CDR1 MDHEN, CDR2 SYDVKM. In nucleotides, the CDR3 is TGTGCCAGCAGTTTAGTCCGACCGTCAGGAGATGGCTACACCTTC. This codes for CASSLVRPSGDGYTF.

This chain links TRBV3-1 with TRBJ1-1, with no clear D. CDR3 length: 14 amino acids. Trimming left V 4 bases short and J 5 bases short, with 14 bases between. The germline CDR1 and CDR2 sequences are LGHDT and YNNKEL (reference sequence). The DNA for the CDR3 is TGTGCCAGCAGCCGAAAGAGACTGAGGACTGAAGCTTTCTTT. Protein: CASSRKRLRTEAFF.

The chain uses TRBV3-1 and TRBJ1-4; D unresolved. Germline loops: CDR1 LGHDT, CDR2 YNNKEL (reference sequence). Trimming took off 1 base at V and 8 bases at J, with 2 bases between the two ends. There are 11 residues in the CDR3. CDR3 nucleotides: TGTGCCAGCAGCCAAGGAGAAAAACTGTTTTTT. Amino acid sequence: CASSQGEKLFF.

CDR3 loop: CAGGADRPLNEQFF. DNA of the CDR3: TGCGCCGGTGGAGCGGACAGGCCCCTCAATGAGCAGTTCTTC. The chain uses TRBV23-1 and TRBJ2-1; 7 bases line up with TRBD1. TRBV23-1 is annotated as an ORF whose role is uncertain. With V trimmed by 11 bases and J by 6 bases, 13 bases remained unmatched. This CDR3 spans 14 amino acids.

The V call is TRBV7-2, the J call TRBJ2-3, with TRBD1 as a possible D gene (6 bases). V dropped 5 bases and J dropped 0 bases, with 12 bases sitting between them. This CDR3 comprises 15 residues. CDR1 is SGHTA, CDR2 FQGNSA, per germline. The CDR3 loop reads CASSLRDTSTDTQYF. The CDR3 region has the DNA TGTGCCAGCAGCCTCCGGGACACCAGCACAGATACGCAGTATTTT.

This clonotype was seen once. The chain combines TRBV6-2 or TRBV6-3 with TRBJ2-1; D remains ambiguous. The CDR3 spans 10 residues. V was pared by 7 bases and J by 7 bases, with 5 bases between. Germline-derived CDR1 and CDR2 are MNHEY and SVGEGT. CDR3 in DNA: TGTGCCAGCAAAGGGAATGAGCAGTTCTTC. This codes for CASKGNEQFF.

The chain carries TRBV14 and TRBJ2-1; D possibly corresponds to TRBD2 (6 bases). Trimming shortened V by 4 bases and J by 0 bases, and 13 bases separated the two germline ends. This CDR3 is 16 amino acids long. Germline loops: CDR1 SGHDN, CDR2 FVKESK. CDR3 in DNA: TGTGCCAGCAGCCCAGGAGGGGTGCGCTCCTACAATGAGCAGTTCTTC. It is translated as CASSPGGVRSYNEQFF.

The chain recombines TRBV7-3 with TRBJ2-1; the D is unclear. The CDR3 has 17 residues. Trimming took off 2 bases at V and 0 bases at J, with 14 bases between the two ends. Germline V gene sequence: CDR1 SGHTA, CDR2 FQGTGA. CDR3 sequence reads: CASSLSPTVSSYNEQFF. Written as DNA, the CDR3 is TGTGCCAGCAGCTTATCCCCTACGGTGAGCTCCTACAATGAGCAGTTCTTC.

The chain recombines TRBV6-2 or TRBV6-3 with TRBJ2-7; 10 bases match TRBD1. The J segment lost 6 bases and the V segment lost 0 bases, leaving 5 bases of the junction unmatched. The CDR3 is 15 amino acids. In germline, CDR1 is MNHEY, CDR2 SVGEGT. The CDR3 is CASSYSRDRGSEQYV. The CDR3 bases are TGTGCCAGCAGTTACTCGAGGGACAGGGGTAGCGAGCAGTACGTC.

The chain couples TRBV29-1 to TRBJ1-2; TRBD1 might be the D (6 bases). Germline V gives CDR1 SQVTM, CDR2 ANQGSEA. Trimming cost V 7 bases and J 7 bases, with 16 bases left between them. The CDR3 covers 12 residues. In DNA form, the CDR3 reads TGCAGCGCTCCGACAGGTTTTATTGGCTACACCTTC. Protein product: CSAPTGFIGYTF.

The rearrangement links TRBV12-3 or TRBV12-4 to TRBJ1-1, with D unclear. V lost 3 bases to trimming and J lost 2 bases, with 7 bases between them. The CDR3 has 13 amino acids. Here the CDR3 reads CASSFEGNTEAFF. The CDR3 DNA reads TGTGCCAGCAGTTTTGAAGGAAACACTGAAGCTTTCTTT.

The V gene is TRBV29-1, the J gene TRBJ2-1; D ambiguous. The CDR3 covers 13 residues. Germline V gene sequence: CDR1 SQVTM, CDR2 ANQGSEA. V gave up 0 bases and J gave up 7 bases, with 10 bases separating them. DNA for the CDR3: TGCAGCGTTGAAGATCGCAGGCCGAATGAGCAGTTCTTC. Its translation: CSVEDRRPNEQFF.

This chain links TRBV28 with TRBJ2-7, with TRBD1 matching over 7 bases. This CDR3 is 14 amino acids long. After removal of 5 bases from V and 0 bases from J, the junction contained 4 bases not matched to a gene. Per the germline V gene, CDR1 is MDHEN and CDR2 is SYDVKM. CDR3 DNA: TGTGCCAGCAGTCTACGGGACAGCTCCTACGAGCAGTACGTC. Encoded protein: CASSLRDSSYEQYV.

The rearrangement joins TRBV29-1 to TRBJ2-7; TRBD1 aligns across 9 bases. Losses at the gene ends were 5 bases for V and 1 base for J; bases not matched to a gene: 3. This CDR3 spans 13 amino acids. Germline loops: CDR1 SQVTM, CDR2 ANQGSEA. As DNA, the CDR3 is TGCAGCGTTATAGGGACAGGGTCCTACGAGCAGTACTTC. Amino acid sequence: CSVIGTGSYEQYF.